This entry concerns a single TCR beta chain. Its antigen is still unknown. This entry belongs to a study of T cells after yellow fever vaccination. The CDR3 is 13 residues long. Between the trimmed V and J ends, which lost 5 bases and 7 bases, there was a span of 12 bases. Looked up from germline, CDR1 is SGHTA and CDR2 is FQGTGA. Using its own MiXCR run on the 5' RACE reads, TCRdb lists one record per CDR3 protein. The profile shows about 550,000 distinct CDR3 sequences, about a fifth of them singletons. Findings and limits, study-wide: Most primary-vaccination clones recurred post-booster (approximately 95% CD4, 85% to 90% CD8).

The rearrangement links TRBV7-3 to TRBJ2-1; D remains ambiguous. Sequencing was performed on PBMCs, taken 15 days after the yellow fever booster vaccination. The sequence came from a man aged 25-45 years who received the YFV17D yellow fever vaccine. CDR3 protein: CASSGLVGNEQFF. CDR3 DNA sequence: TGTGCCAGCAGCGGCCTGGTAGGTAATGAGCAGTTCTTC. Combining the CDR3 with reference TRBV7-3 and TRBJ2-1 gives the whole variable domain GAGVSQTPSNKVTEKGKYVELRCDPISGHTALYWYRQSLGQGPEFLIYFQGTGAADDSGLPNDRFFAVRPEGSVSTLKIQRTERGDSAVYLCASSGLVGNEQFFGPGTRLTVL.